Listed below are T cell receptor beta chains from one sample, sequenced in a study of T cells after yellow fever vaccination. TCRdb analysed the 5' RACE reads with MiXCR anew, one entry per CDR3 protein. Of around 350,000 distinct CDR3 sequences detected, about 9.9% appear once; the ten largest clones hold roughly 18%. Sequenced material: PBMCs, taken on the day of the first yellow fever vaccination. All receptors derive from a young man who received the YFV17D yellow fever vaccine. Each CDR3 is given with its conserved first and last residue. The D gene is left open where the match is weak. Clone size appears in some rows only: once, few, many, or a class for an expanded clone.

CASSQIRGPYF	TGTGCCAGCAGTCAGATCAGGGGCCCGTACTTC	few	.	TRBV6-2/TRBV6-3	TRBJ2-5
CSARENREDEQYF	TGCAGTGCTAGGGAAAACAGGGAGGACGAGCAGTACTTC	.	.	TRBV20-1	TRBJ2-7
CASAGETTGTGELFF	TGTGCCAGCGCGGGGGAGACCACGGGCACCGGGGAGCTGTTTTTT	few	TRBD2	TRBV11-1	TRBJ2-2
CASSQWGSSEFTGELFF	TGTGCCAGCAGCCAATGGGGTTCTAGCGAATTCACCGGGGAGCTGTTTTTT	few	.	TRBV3-1	TRBJ2-2
CASTDLAESSYEQYF	TGTGCCAGCACTGACCTAGCGGAGAGCTCCTACGAGCAGTACTTC	few	TRBD2	TRBV2	TRBJ2-7
CASSPSGGSGYTF	TGTGCCAGTAGCCCCTCAGGGGGCAGTGGCTACACCTTC	many	TRBD1	TRBV19	TRBJ1-2
CASSHLDSPIYEQYF	TGCGCCAGCAGCCACCTAGACAGCCCAATCTACGAGCAGTACTTC	.	.	TRBV4-3	TRBJ2-7
CASSIMALDTQYF	TGCGCCAGCAGCATAATGGCCTTAGATACGCAGTATTTT	.	.	TRBV5-1	TRBJ2-3
CSARASGVYEQYF	TGCAGTGCTAGAGCCAGCGGGGTATACGAGCAGTACTTC	many	TRBD2	TRBV20-1	TRBJ2-7
CASSAPPGTGVNIQYF	TGTGCCAGCAGTGCCCCCCCCGGGACAGGGGTAAACATTCAGTACTTC	.	TRBD1	TRBV25-1	TRBJ2-4
CASSSTKSQSSVGLGGNTIYF	TGTGCCAGCAGTTCGACCAAATCACAGAGTTCTGTTGGGTTAGGGGGAAACACCATATATTTT	.	.	TRBV28	TRBJ1-3
CASSLVPGVTYNEQFF	TGCGCCAGCAGCTTAGTACCGGGAGTAACCTACAATGAGCAGTTCTTC	few	.	TRBV5-1	TRBJ2-1
CASSSYQPGTGPETQYF	TGTGCCAGCAGCTCTTACCAGCCCGGGACAGGACCGGAGACCCAGTACTTC	many	TRBD1	TRBV7-2	TRBJ2-5
CASSLYAGQGGQETQYF	TGTGCCAGCAGCTTATATGCGGGCCAGGGGGGTCAAGAGACCCAGTACTTC	.	.	TRBV7-6	TRBJ2-5